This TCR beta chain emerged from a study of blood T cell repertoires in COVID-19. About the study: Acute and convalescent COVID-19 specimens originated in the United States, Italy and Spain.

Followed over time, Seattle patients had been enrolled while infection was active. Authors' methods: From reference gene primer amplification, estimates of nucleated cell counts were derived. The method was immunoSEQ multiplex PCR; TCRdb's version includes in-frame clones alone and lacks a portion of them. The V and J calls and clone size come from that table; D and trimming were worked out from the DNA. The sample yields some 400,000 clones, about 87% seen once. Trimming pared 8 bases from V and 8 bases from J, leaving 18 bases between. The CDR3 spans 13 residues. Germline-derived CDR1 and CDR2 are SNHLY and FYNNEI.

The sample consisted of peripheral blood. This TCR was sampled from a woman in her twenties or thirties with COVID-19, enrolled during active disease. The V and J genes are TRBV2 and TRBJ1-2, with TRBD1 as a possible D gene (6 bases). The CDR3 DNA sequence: TGTGCCAGCGGGGAAGGGGGGACTACGGGCTACACCTTC. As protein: CASGEGGTTGYTF.